The 16 T cell receptor beta chains in this list originate from one sample, sequenced in a study of blood T cells in healthy people across ages. Using a J-beta primer mix together with a sample-barcoded 5' primer, a second PCR was run for roughly 7 to 12 cycles. TCRdb ran MiXCR on the 5' RACE reads and lists one entry per CDR3 protein. Of roughly 800,000 distinct CDR3 sequences detected, nearly 60% appear once; the ten largest clones hold approximately 20%. The specimen sequenced was blood. The receptors were sampled from a man between 25 and 39 years old in good health.

For this clonotype: A read error may produce the germline difference seen at one junction end. This chain connects TRBV27 to TRBJ2-1, with D possibly matching TRBD2 (5 bases). In germline, CDR1 is MNHEY, CDR2 SMNVEV (reference sequence). The CDR3 extends over 15 amino acids. CDR3 sequence: CASSLAAGRYNGQFF. CDR3 nucleotide sequence: TGTGCCAGCAGTTTAGCCGCGGGCAGATACAATGGGCAGTTCTTC.

Only a few counts were recorded for this clonotype. The chain links TRBV6-6 to TRBJ1-2; 12 bases align to TRBD1. The junction had 7 bases not matched to a gene; V was cut back by 4 bases and J by 7 bases. The CDR3 has 15 residues. Per germline, CDR1 MNHNY and CDR2 SVGAGI (reference sequence). The CDR3 region has the DNA TGTGCCAGCAGTTTAGGGGGACAGGGGGCGCGTGGCTACACCTTC. It yields the protein CASSLGGQGARGYTF.

The genes are TRBV20-1 and TRBJ2-1; 12 nucleotides agree with TRBD2. The CDR3 length is 20 residues. V trimming: 3 bases; J trimming: 0 bases; junction bases outside the gene matches: 15. Per germline, CDR1 DFQATT and CDR2 SNEGSKA (reference sequence). Here the CDR3 reads CSARGLGLAGLKGSYNEQFF. CDR3 DNA: TGCAGTGCTAGGGGATTAGGACTAGCGGGACTGAAGGGCTCCTACAATGAGCAGTTCTTC.

This clonotype has a count of ten or more. This rearrangement joins TRBV20-1 to TRBJ1-2; D unresolved. The CDR3 sequence is 15 residues long. V was clipped by 0 bases and J by 4 bases, with 15 bases between them. Germline V gene sequence: CDR1 DFQATT, CDR2 SNEGSKA (reference sequence). The DNA of the CDR3 is TGCAGTGCTAGAGATCGTGGAGGAACGGGCTATGGCTACACCTTC. Amino acid sequence: CSARDRGGTGYGYTF.

This clonotype appeared a few times. This chain uses TRBV28 with TRBJ2-1, with 9 bases that match TRBD2. There are 14 residues in the CDR3. Germline CDR1 and CDR2: MDHEN and SYDVKM. Germline trimming cut 6 bases from V and 13 bases from J; bases unmatched to any gene: 13. CDR3 residues: CASRPGGGRALQFF. CDR3 bases: TGTGCCAGCAGGCCGGGTGGCGGGAGGGCCCTCCAGTTCTTC. Complete variable domain (other parts from reference TRBV28 and TRBJ2-1): DVKVTQSSRYLVKRTGEKVFLECVQDMDHENMFWYRQDPGLGLRLIYFSYDVKMKEKGDIPEGYSVSREKKERFSLILESASTNQTSMYLCASRPGGGRALQFFGPGTRLTVL.

The rearrangement joins TRBV7-6 to TRBJ1-4, with D maybe TRBD1 (5 bases). Germline V gene data show CDR1 as SGHVS and CDR2 as FNYEAQ. The CDR3 loop spans 15 amino acids. V lost 3 bases, J lost 5 bases, and 13 bases lay in between. Here the CDR3 DNA reads TGTGCCAGCAGCTTTGGGACGGATAAGAATGAAAAACTGTTTTTT. Amino acids: CASSFGTDKNEKLFF.

This clonotype appeared a few times. The chain combines TRBV20-1 with TRBJ2-7; no definite D call. Trimming took 3 bases from V and 1 from J, leaving 16 bases between them. CDR1 DFQATT and CDR2 SNEGSKA come from the germline V gene (reference sequence). CDR3 length: 15 residues. CDR3 in amino acids: CSASMAPKESYEQYF. CDR3 coding DNA: TGCAGTGCTAGTATGGCTCCAAAGGAATCCTACGAGCAGTACTTC.

Regarding this clonotype: At one boundary the junction diverges from the germline segment, which might be a read error. V gene TRBV29-1 combines with J gene TRBJ2-1; 7 bases align to TRBD2. The V gene's germline CDR1 is SQVTM and CDR2 ANQGSEA. The CDR3 sequence is 15 residues long. DNA of the CDR3: TGCAGCGTTGAGGGCCCTAGCGGCTCCTTCAATGAGCAGTTCTTC. It specifies CSVEGPSGSFNEQFF.

The V gene is TRBV6-2 or TRBV6-3, the J gene TRBJ2-1; D may be TRBD2 (6 bases). Gene TRBJ2-7 matches the end of the DNA better, so the J call may be wrong. From germline, CDR1 is MNHEY and CDR2 SVGEGT. This CDR3 comprises 18 residues. The CDR3 spells CASRFVGTYGSTYNEQYF. The DNA for the CDR3 is TGTGCCAGCAGATTTGTGGGAACTTACGGGAGTACCTACAATGAGCAGTACTTC.

CDR3 DNA: TGTGCCAGCAGTCGCAGACTAGCGGGGGGAAACCAAGAGACCCAGTACTTC. It yields the protein CASSRRLAGGNQETQYF. This sequence joins TRBV2 and TRBJ2-5, with TRBD2 identical over 13 bases. The CDR3 covers 17 residues. CDR1 is SNHLY, CDR2 FYNNEI, per germline. The J segment lost 0 bases and the V segment lost 5 bases, leaving 6 bases of the junction unmatched.

This sequence joins TRBV24-1 and TRBJ2-7, with 8 nucleotides matching TRBD2. From germline, CDR1 is KGHDR and CDR2 SFDVKD. This CDR3 spans 13 amino acids. Trimming at V came to 12 bases and at J to 3 bases, leaving 9 bases not matched to a gene. The CDR3 sequence is CAASGGTVYEQYF. For the CDR3, the DNA is TGTGCCGCCTCGGGAGGGACTGTCTACGAGCAGTACTTC.

This clonotype was counted between two and nine times. This chain links TRBV7-6 with TRBJ2-7; D uncertain. The germline gives CDR1 SGHVS, CDR2 FNYEAQ. The ends were cut back, 4 bases at V and 3 bases at J, with 13 bases in the middle. The CDR3 runs to 14 residues. This CDR3 is CASSSRNRHYEQYF. CDR3 nucleotides: TGTGCCAGCAGCTCAAGGAACCGTCACTACGAGCAGTACTTC. Full variable domain (rest looked up from reference TRBV7-6 and TRBJ2-7): GAGVSQSPRYKVTKRGQDVALRCDPISGHVSLYWYRQALGQGPEFLTYFNYEAQQDKSGLPNDRFSAERPEGSISTLTIQRTEQRDSAMYRCASSSRNRHYEQYFGPGTRLTVT.

The V call is TRBV21-1, the J call TRBJ2-7; the table's TRBD1 call for D was not verified on the DNA. TRBV21-1 is labeled a pseudogene. The CDR3 extends over 16 amino acids. The CDR3 coding sequence is TGTGCCAGCAGCAAACCCCCATGCGTCGGGATCGGCGAGCAGTACTTC. Amino acid sequence: CASSKPPCVGIGEQYF.

CDR3 nucleotides: TGTGCCAGCAGCGGGGACTTGTATTCCTACGAGCAGTACTTC. Its protein product is CASSGDLYSYEQYF. The J gene is TRBJ2-7, the V gene TRBV7-2, with D perhaps TRBD2 (6 bases). Trimming left V 5 bases short and J 1 base short, with 12 bases between. CDR1 and CDR2 from the germline V gene are SGHTA and FQGNSA. This CDR3 comprises 14 residues.

The chain employs TRBV4-1 and TRBJ2-5; 7 bases map to TRBD2. CDR1 and CDR2 (germline): MGHRA, YSYEKL. V was pared by 0 bases and J by 1 base, with 5 bases of the junction left unmatched. CDR3 length: 16 residues. CDR3 sequence: CASSQDGGGGQETQYF. CDR3 DNA: TGCGCCAGCAGCCAAGATGGGGGGGGGGGCCAAGAGACCCAGTACTTC.

About this clonotype: With a much larger clone just one base away, this may be a read error. The chain joins TRBV6-5 to TRBJ2-7, with a possible D match to TRBD1 (5 bases). The CDR3 covers 16 residues. The ends were cut back, 2 bases at V and 5 bases at J, with 19 bases in the middle. Germline V gene lookup returns CDR1 MNHEY and CDR2 SVGAGI. CDR3 nucleotides: TGTGCCAGCAGTTACCGACGGGCAGGGAAATCCCACGAGCAGTACTTC. The encoded protein is CASSYRRAGKSHEQYF.